The subject of this entry is one T cell receptor (beta chain). Its antigen remains unidentified. The CDR3 totals 13 residues. Germline V lookup: CDR1 SGHDT, CDR2 YYEEEE. The V end was cut by 0 bases, the J end by 11 bases, with 9 bases between. The data were obtained in a study of T cells in Graves' hyperthyroidism and ophthalmopathy. Study-wide results and limits: A model of 13 V-J features distinguished ophthalmopathy from stable hyperthyroidism.

Authors of the study amplified TCR beta CDR3 regions from RNA transcripts. The TCR CDR3 first-round RT-PCR relied on the HTBI primer set. In TCRdb, the multiplex PCR reads were re-called with MiXCR into one record per CDR3 protein. Found here are fewer than 300,000 distinct CDR3 sequences, over 12% of them singletons; the top ten hold 30%. The chain has TRBV5-6 and TRBJ1-6; D unclear. The sequenced sample was blood. The clonotype originates from a woman between 50 and 59 years old with Graves' hyperthyroidism that later progressed to Graves' ophthalmopathy. CDR3 nucleotide sequence: TGTGCCAGCAGCTTGGATCATTGGACACCCCTCCACTTT. This gives the protein CASSLDHWTPLHF.